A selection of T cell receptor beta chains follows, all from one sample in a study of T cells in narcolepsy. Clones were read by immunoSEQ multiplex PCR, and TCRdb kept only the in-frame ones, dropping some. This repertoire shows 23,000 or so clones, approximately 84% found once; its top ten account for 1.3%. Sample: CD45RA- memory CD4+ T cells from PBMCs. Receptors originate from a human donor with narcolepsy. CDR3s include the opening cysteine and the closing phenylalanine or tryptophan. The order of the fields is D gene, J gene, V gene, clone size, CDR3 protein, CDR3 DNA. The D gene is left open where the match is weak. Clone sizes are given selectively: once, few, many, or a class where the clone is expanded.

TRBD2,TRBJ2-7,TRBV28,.,CASRPGLAGAQLSYEQYF,TGTGCCAGCAGACCGGGACTAGCGGGAGCCCAACTCTCTTACGAGCAGTACTTC
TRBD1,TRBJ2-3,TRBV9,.,CASSRTQDRAWGDTQYF,TGTGCCAGCAGCCGGACCCAGGACAGGGCTTGGGGAGATACGCAGTATTTT
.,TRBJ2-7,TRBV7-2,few,CASSRDTSYEQYF,TGTGCCAGCAGCCGCGATACCTCCTACGAGCAGTACTTC
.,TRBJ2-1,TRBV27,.,CASSDRAPYNEQFF,TGTGCCAGCAGTGACCGGGCCCCCTACAATGAGCAGTTCTTC
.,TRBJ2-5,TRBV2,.,CASTGFRREETQYF,TGTGCCAGCACGGGTTTTAGAAGAGAAGAGACCCAGTACTTC
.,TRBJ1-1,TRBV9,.,CASSVAQNTEAFF,TGTGCCAGCAGCGTGGCGCAGAACACTGAAGCTTTCTTT
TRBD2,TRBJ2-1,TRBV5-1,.,CASSFRTSVNEQFF,TGCGCCAGCAGCTTCCGGACTAGCGTCAATGAGCAGTTCTTC
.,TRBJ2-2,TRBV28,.,CASSGYNTGELFF,TGTGCCAGCTCAGGGTATAACACCGGGGAGCTGTTTTTT
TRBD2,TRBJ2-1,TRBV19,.,CASSIPTGTATSGSLYEQFF,TGTGCCAGTAGTATTCCAACCGGGACAGCGACTAGCGGGAGTCTCTATGAGCAGTTCTTC
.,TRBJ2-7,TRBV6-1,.,CASSRSSQGGYEQYF,TGTGCCAGCAGTCGCTCTTCGCAGGGCGGCTACGAGCAGTACTTC
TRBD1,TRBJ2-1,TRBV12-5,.,CASGSGTASGEQFF,TGTGCTAGTGGTTCCGGGACAGCCTCGGGTGAGCAGTTCTTC
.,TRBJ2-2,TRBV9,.,CASSAQGTGELFF,TGTGCCAGCAGCGCCCAGGGCACCGGGGAGCTGTTTTTT
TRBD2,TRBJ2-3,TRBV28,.,CASSPDRTSEGLRRSKSHYTQYF,TGTGCCAGCAGTCCGGATCGGACTAGCGAGGGACTTCGTCGCAGCAAATCACATTATACGCAGTATTTT
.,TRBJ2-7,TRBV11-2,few,CASSYYEQYF,TGTGCCAGCAGCTACTACGAGCAGTACTTC
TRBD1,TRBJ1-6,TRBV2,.,CASSRGQGSSPLHF,TGTGCCAGCAGTAGAGGACAGGGTAGTTCACCCCTCCACTTT
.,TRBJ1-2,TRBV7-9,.,CASSPDGPYGYTF,TGTGCCAGCAGCCCCGACGGCCCCTATGGCTACACCTTC
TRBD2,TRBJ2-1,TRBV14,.,CASRPGLAGGSSYNEQFF,TGTGCCAGCAGGCCGGGACTAGCGGGAGGGAGCTCCTACAATGAGCAGTTCTTC
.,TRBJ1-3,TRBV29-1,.,CSVDTPGSSGNTIYF,TGCAGCGTTGATACCCCGGGATCTTCTGGAAACACCATATATTTT
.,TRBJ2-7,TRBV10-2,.,CASSKGGWEQYF,TGCGCCAGCAGTAAAGGAGGTTGGGAGCAGTACTTC
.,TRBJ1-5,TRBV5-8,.,CASSLGVAGPDQPQHF,TGCGCCAGCAGCTTGGGGGTGGCGGGGCCCGATCAGCCCCAGCATTTT
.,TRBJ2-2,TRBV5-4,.,CASSKTGPGELFF,TGTGCCAGCAGCAAAACAGGGCCCGGGGAGCTGTTTTTT
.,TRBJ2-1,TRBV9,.,CASSVHSTEGDNEQFF,TGTGCCAGCAGCGTCCATTCTACGGAGGGTGATAATGAGCAGTTCTTC
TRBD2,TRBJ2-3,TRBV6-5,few,CASSYSGIGTDTQYF,TGTGCCAGCAGTTACAGCGGGATTGGCACAGATACGCAGTATTTT
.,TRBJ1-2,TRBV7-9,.,CASSLGTANYGYTF,TGTGCCAGCAGCTTAGGGACAGCTAACTATGGCTACACCTTC
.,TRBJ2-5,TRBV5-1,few,CASSRGIQETQYF,TGCGCCAGCAGTCGGGGGATCCAAGAGACCCAGTACTTC
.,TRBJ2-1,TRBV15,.,CATSGGTSYNEQFF,TGTGCCACCAGCGGGGGAACCTCCTACAATGAGCAGTTCTTC
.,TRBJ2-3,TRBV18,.,CASSQQGVGTDTQYF,TGTGCCAGCTCACAACAGGGTGTCGGCACAGATACGCAGTATTTT
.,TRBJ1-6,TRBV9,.,CASSDGRSYSPLHF,TGTGCCAGCAGCGATGGAAGAAGTTATTCACCCCTCCACTTT
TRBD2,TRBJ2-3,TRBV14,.,CASSQDTGGRDTQYF,TGTGCCAGCAGCCAAGATACGGGAGGGCGGGATACGCAGTATTTT
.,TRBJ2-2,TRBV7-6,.,CASSLKEPLAGELFF,TGTGCCAGCAGCTTAAAAGAGCCGTTGGCCGGGGAGCTGTTTTTT
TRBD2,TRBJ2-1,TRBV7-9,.,CASSSSGTSGSSYNEQFF,TGTGCCAGCAGCTCCTCCGGGACTAGCGGGAGCTCCTACAATGAGCAGTTCTTC
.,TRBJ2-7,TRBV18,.,CASSTDPGPGHRREQYF,TGTGCCAGCTCGACCGATCCAGGCCCGGGACACCGGCGCGAGCAGTACTTC
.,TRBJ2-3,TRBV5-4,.,CASSRPGTDTQYF,TGTGCCAGCAGCAGGCCAGGCACAGATACGCAGTATTTT
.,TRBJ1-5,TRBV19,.,CASSIDLAAVLNQPQHF,TGTGCCAGTAGTATAGATCTGGCGGCAGTTCTCAATCAGCCCCAGCATTTT
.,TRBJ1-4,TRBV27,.,CASSLWGQGEKLFF,TGTGCCAGCAGTTTATGGGGGCAAGGTGAAAAACTGTTTTTT
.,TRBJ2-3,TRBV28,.,CASSFPLRTVSRTDTQYF,TGTGCCAGCAGTTTTCCCTTGAGGACAGTCAGCCGCACAGATACGCAGTATTTT
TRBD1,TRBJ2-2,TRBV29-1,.,CSVESRDRAVGELFF,TGCAGCGTTGAGAGTAGGGACAGGGCGGTCGGGGAGCTGTTTTTT
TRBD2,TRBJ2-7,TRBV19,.,CASSKRLSGRMDNEQYF,TGTGCCAGTAGTAAACGTCTTAGCGGGAGAATGGACAACGAGCAGTACTTC
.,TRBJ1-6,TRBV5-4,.,CASSPNTQKGGIVGNSPLHF,TGTGCCAGCAGCCCGAACACACAGAAGGGGGGGATCGTCGGAAATTCACCCCTCCACTTT
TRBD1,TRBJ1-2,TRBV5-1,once,CASSPGQGLTNYGYTF,TGCGCCAGCAGCCCCGGACAGGGCCTTACTAACTATGGCTACACCTTC